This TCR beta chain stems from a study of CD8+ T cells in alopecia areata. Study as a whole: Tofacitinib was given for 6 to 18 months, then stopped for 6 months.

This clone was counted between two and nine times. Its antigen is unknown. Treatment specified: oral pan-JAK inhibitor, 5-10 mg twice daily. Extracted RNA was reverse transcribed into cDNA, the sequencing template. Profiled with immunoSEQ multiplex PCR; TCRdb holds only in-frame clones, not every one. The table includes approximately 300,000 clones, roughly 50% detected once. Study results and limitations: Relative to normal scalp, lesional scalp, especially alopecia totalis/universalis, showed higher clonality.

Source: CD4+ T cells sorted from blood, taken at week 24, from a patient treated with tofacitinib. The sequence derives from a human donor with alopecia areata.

The CDR3 DNA is TGTGCCACATGGGACGCTTCTACTTCTGGTGGCTACACCTTC. The encoded protein is CATWDASTSGGYTF. This chain connects TRBV10-3 to TRBJ1-2; D is perhaps TRBD1 (5 bases). In germline, CDR1 is ENHRY, CDR2 SYGVKD. The V and J ends lost 10 bases and 7 bases respectively, with 22 bases between them. CDR3 length: 14 amino acids.